These T cell receptor beta chains were read from a single sample in a study of long-term antiretroviral therapy in people with HIV. The repertoire was sequenced with immunoSEQ multiplex PCR; TCRdb's copy has only in-frame clones and lacks some. The sample carries roughly 15,000 clones, around 89% recorded once. This sample comprised unsorted PBMCs, obtained 6.9 years after starting antiretroviral therapy. These receptors all come from a man in his forties or fifties with HIV. CDR3s include the opening cysteine and the closing phenylalanine or tryptophan. Clone sizes are given selectively: once, few, many, or a class where the clone is expanded.

CDR3 protein	J gene	clone size	V gene
CASSPSGSSTDTQYF	TRBJ2-3	-	TRBV9
CASSFPGQDTRRDTQYF	TRBJ2-3	-	TRBV27
CASSLTGTDTQYF	TRBJ2-3	once	TRBV7-3
CAVTSSDRWTQYF	TRBJ2-5	-	TRBV6-5
CASSLEGGRQPQHF	TRBJ1-5	-	TRBV5-5
CASSRRRQQETQYF	TRBJ2-5	once	TRBV7-8
CASSVGLSREQFF	TRBJ2-1	-	TRBV9
CASNMDGSEGYTF	TRBJ1-2	-	TRBV6-5
CASEGFYGYTF	TRBJ1-2	medium-sized	TRBV2
CASSREWAVNEKLFF	TRBJ1-4	-	TRBV14
CASSLGGANIQYF	TRBJ2-4	-	TRBV7-9
CASSSRRALTGELFF	TRBJ2-2	-	TRBV28
CASSLVDEGTQYF	TRBJ2-5	-	TRBV5-1
CASSLAMGQAYEQYF	TRBJ2-7	-	TRBV7-9
CASSLFRSLGETQYF	TRBJ2-5	-	TRBV27
CASSPRDSGNTIYF	TRBJ1-3	-	TRBV18
CSVDYGGAQPQHF	TRBJ1-5	-	TRBV29-1
CASSQREYATNEKLFF	TRBJ1-4	-	TRBV5-4
CASSADRGIYSNQPQHF	TRBJ1-5	-	TRBV5-6
CATTKGTGGMNTEAFF	TRBJ1-1	-	TRBV7-9
CASSNSGRQFF	TRBJ2-1	-	TRBV7-6
CASSEGAGLYEQYF	-	-	TRBV6-1
CASSATAGVSYEQFF	TRBJ2-1	-	TRBV6-4
CASSLSSYEQYF	TRBJ2-7	-	TRBV7-6
CASSIAGTGAAYEQYF	TRBJ2-7	-	TRBV19
CASSSTSGGEYNEQFF	TRBJ2-1	-	TRBV7-9
CASSPPTLHEQFF	TRBJ2-1	-	TRBV28
CASSSGWERVYEQYF	TRBJ2-7	-	TRBV5-1
CASSLGGVRDTEAFF	TRBJ1-1	-	TRBV11-1
CASSQIPRPKPGTSTTGELFF	TRBJ2-2	-	TRBV14
CASSVVSGGRAGELFF	TRBJ2-2	-	TRBV9
CSAEVRDRGYEQYF	TRBJ2-7	-	TRBV29-1
CASSPGGTQYF	TRBJ2-5	-	TRBV7-6
CATEGAQETQYF	TRBJ2-5	-	TRBV6-5
CASNRRDREFIEQYF	TRBJ2-7	-	TRBV5-6
CASSIEGAGNQPQHF	TRBJ1-5	-	TRBV19
CASSLEGQGGNTEAFF	TRBJ1-1	-	TRBV5-1
CASRLRTAPGGEQFF	TRBJ2-1	-	TRBV4-3
CASSFGTPGSDTQYF	TRBJ2-3	-	TRBV7-6
CASSYQGTSGRLSF	TRBJ2-7	-	TRBV6-5
CASSREDTSTDTQYF	TRBJ2-3	-	TRBV28
CASSYLAGDSYEQYF	TRBJ2-7	-	TRBV7-2
CASRFQWSPEKLFF	TRBJ1-4	-	TRBV6-1
CASSLGLAVVDEQFF	TRBJ2-1	once	TRBV5-4
CASSTSGKGDNQPQHF	TRBJ1-5	-	TRBV6-6
CASSMGQGNNEQFF	TRBJ2-1	-	TRBV5-1
CASSLGGTYNEQFF	TRBJ2-1	once	TRBV19
CASSLQGSGQYF	TRBJ2-7	-	TRBV5-1
CASIWAGPTGELFF	TRBJ2-2	-	TRBV2
CASSQETGAGLGTTYEQYF	-	-	TRBV4-1
CASSLLGQGEAEAFF	TRBJ1-1	-	TRBV7-9
CASSATGTGYADTQYF	TRBJ2-3	-	TRBV2
CASRRQGFAYEQYF	TRBJ2-7	-	TRBV28
CASSAQGGAANEKLFF	TRBJ1-4	-	TRBV9
CASSLSSGQGVIPSGVFF	TRBJ1-4	-	TRBV7-6
CASSEGDRVGGNTIYF	TRBJ1-3	-	TRBV2
CASSFQGMDQPQHF	TRBJ1-5	-	TRBV28
CASSLGAAGTSPVTDTQYF	TRBJ2-3	-	TRBV7-6
CAWSVQGQPQHF	TRBJ1-5	-	TRBV30
CASSPQGAQVNEKLFF	TRBJ1-4	-	TRBV28